This T cell receptor beta chain was documented in a study of T cell responses to AZD1222 COVID-19 vaccine. Findings and caveats of the study: Once two AZD1222 doses were given, Spike-specific TCR breadth and depth went up. Baseline seropositivity characterized only a handful of AZD1222 recipients.

The CDR3 runs 15 residues. V was pared by 4 bases and J by 4 bases, with 9 bases of the junction left unmatched. Germline V lookup: CDR1 SGHDN, CDR2 FVKESK. About this clone: Antigen unknown.

Generated by immunoSEQ multiplex PCR, the TCRdb table keeps only in-frame clones and is missing some. The sample carries roughly 85,000 clones, 88% recorded once. The sequenced sample was peripheral blood, obtained on day 0 of MenACWY control vaccination. The chain employs TRBV14 and TRBJ1-2; 7 bases fit TRBD1. This receptor was taken from an adult in good health. CDR3 sequence reads: CASSRYETGTYGYTF. CDR3 in DNA: TGTGCCAGCAGCCGATACGAGACAGGGACCTATGGCTACACCTTC. Variable domain in full (rest from reference TRBV14 and TRBJ1-2): EAGVTQFPSHSVIEKGQTVTLRCDPISGHDNLYWYRRVMGKEIKFLLHFVKESKQDESGMPNNRFLAERTGGTYSTLKVQPAELEDSGVYFCASSRYETGTYGYTFGSGTRLTVV.